A selection of T cell receptor beta chains follows, all from one sample in a study of blood T cell repertoires in COVID-19. Generated by immunoSEQ multiplex PCR, the TCRdb table keeps only in-frame clones and is missing some. The table records about 200,000 clones, 85% to 90% of them present only once. Sequences were obtained from peripheral blood. The receptors shown here come from a man aged 18-30 years with active or convalescent COVID-19. The CDR3 runs from the conserved cysteine through the conserved F or W. The order of the fields is clone size, V gene, D gene, J gene, CDR3 DNA, CDR3 protein. The D gene is left open where the match is weak. Size is stated for part of the rows, as once, few or many counts, or as a class when the clone is expanded.

.,TRBV19,.,TRBJ1-2,TGTGCCAGTAGTATTAGCAGGGGCTCCTATGGCTACACCTTC,CASSISRGSYGYTF
.,TRBV11-2,TRBD2,TRBJ2-1,TGTGCCAGCAGCTTAGAGTTCGCGGGGGGGTCCGCTGAGCAGTTCTTC,CASSLEFAGGSAEQFF
.,TRBV12-5,.,TRBJ1-5,TGTGCTAGTGGTTTGGTGGGGAGGAATCAGCCCCAGCATTTT,CASGLVGRNQPQHF
.,TRBV24-1,TRBD1,TRBJ1-5,TGTGCCACCAGTGATGGACAGGGAGGCAATCAGCCCCAGCATTTT,CATSDGQGGNQPQHF
once,TRBV21-1,.,TRBJ2-1,TGTGCCAGCAGCAAAGCGCATCGCTGTCGTCTAGCGGGGAATAGCTCCTACAATGAGCAGTTCTTC,CASSKAHRCRLAGNSSYNEQFF
once,TRBV4-1,.,TRBJ1-5,TGCGCCAGCAGTCAACAGGTTAGCAATCAGCCCCAGCATTTT,CASSQQVSNQPQHF
.,TRBV30,TRBD1,TRBJ1-2,TGTGCCTGGAGTGTACAGGGGCCGGGATATGGCTACACCTTC,CAWSVQGPGYGYTF
.,TRBV7-9,.,TRBJ1-2,TGTGCCAGCAGCCTTGGGGCGGCTGCTAACTATGGCTACACCTTC,CASSLGAAANYGYTF
.,TRBV6-1,.,TRBJ1-1,TGTGCCAGCACCCCTATCGACAGATTGAACACTGAAGCTTTCTTT,CASTPIDRLNTEAFF
.,TRBV6-5,.,TRBJ1-2,TGTGCCAGCAGTTACTCGATTTCGGGGTGGGATGGCTACACCTTC,CASSYSISGWDGYTF
.,TRBV2,TRBD1,TRBJ2-4,TGTGCCAGTCAAAGGGACAGGGAAAACATTCAGTACTTC,CASQRDRENIQYF
.,TRBV30,TRBD1,TRBJ1-2,TGTGCCTCCTGGGGACAGGGGGCGGCCGGGGAAGGCTACACCTTC,CASWGQGAAGEGYTF
.,TRBV3-1/TRBV3-2,.,TRBJ1-1,TGTGCCAGCAGCCGGACAGCGAGCACTGAAGCTTTCTTT,CASSRTASTEAFF
.,TRBV14,.,TRBJ1-1,TGTGCCAGCAGCCAAGATCTCTGGGGCAGGCCGAACACTGAAGCTTTCTTT,CASSQDLWGRPNTEAFF
.,TRBV5-8,TRBD2,TRBJ2-3,TGTGCCAGCAGCTCCCGGACTAGCGGGGGCACAGATACGCAGTATTTT,CASSSRTSGGTDTQYF
once,TRBV7-3,TRBD2,TRBJ2-3,TGTGCCAGCAGCGCCTGGGGAGCAGCGGGAGTTACCCAGGATACGCAGTATTTT,CASSAWGAAGVTQDTQYF
once,TRBV28,TRBD1,TRBJ1-5,TGTGCCAGCAGTCGAGGGGGACAGAGCAATCAGCCCCAGCATTTT,CASSRGGQSNQPQHF
.,TRBV5-4,.,TRBJ2-2,TGTGCCAGCAGCTGGGCAGCGGGCGACGGGGAGCTGTTTTTT,CASSWAAGDGELFF
.,TRBV21-1,.,TRBJ1-1,TGTGCCAGCAGCGCACGACAGCACCTCGCTTTCTTT,CASSARQHLAFF
.,TRBV19,.,TRBJ1-2,TGTGCCAGTATTGCCTCAGGGGTCGGGGGCTACACCTTC,CASIASGVGGYTF
.,TRBV2,TRBD1,TRBJ1-5,TGTGCCAGCAGGGGAACAGGGGCAAATCAGCCCCAGCATTTT,CASRGTGANQPQHF
.,TRBV19,.,TRBJ1-2,TGTGCCAGTAGTATCACAGGGTATGGCTACACCTTC,CASSITGYGYTF
.,TRBV27,TRBD2,TRBJ2-1,TGTGCCAGCAGTCCGCCTAGCGGGAGCTCCTACAATGAGCAGTTCTTC,CASSPPSGSSYNEQFF
.,TRBV7-2,TRBD2,TRBJ2-7,TGTGCCAGCAGCTATGTAGCGGGAATCTACGAGCAGTACTTC,CASSYVAGIYEQYF
.,TRBV19,.,TRBJ2-5,TGTGCCAGTAGCAGGGCTCAGCAAGAGACCCAGTACTTC,CASSRAQQETQYF
.,TRBV12-5,.,TRBJ1-2,TGTGCTAGTGACGTACAAGGGGACTATGGCTACACCTTC,CASDVQGDYGYTF
.,TRBV6-6,.,TRBJ2-5,TGTGCCAGCAGTTACTCGTTAACAGACCAAGAGACCCAGTACTTC,CASSYSLTDQETQYF
.,TRBV6-1,.,TRBJ1-6,TGTGCCAGCAGTGAGGGACACACACCACCCCTCCACTTT,CASSEGHTPPLHF
.,TRBV4-3,.,TRBJ1-2,TGCGCCAGCAGCCAAAACCGGGACAACGGCTATGGCTACACCTTC,CASSQNRDNGYGYTF
.,TRBV11-2,TRBD2,TRBJ2-1,TGTGCCAGCAGCTTAACAGGACTAGCGGGAGGCCCGTCATCTAATGAGCAGTTCTTC,CASSLTGLAGGPSSNEQFF
.,TRBV19,TRBD2,TRBJ2-2,TGTGCCAGTAGCCAAGCTGCGGGAGCCGGGGAGCTGTTTTTT,CASSQAAGAGELFF
.,TRBV11-2,.,TRBJ1-1,TGTGCCAGCAGCTTAGATGCGGGAAGGGAGACTGAAGCTTTCTTT,CASSLDAGRETEAFF
.,TRBV7-8,.,TRBJ1-5,TGTGCCAGCAGCTTAGCGTTACGGGGGGAATATAGCAATCAGCCCCAGCATTTT,CASSLALRGEYSNQPQHF
.,TRBV19,TRBD2,TRBJ2-5,TGTGCCAGTAGTCCCGGGGGGGAATCTGTGACCCAGTACTTC,CASSPGGESVTQYF
.,TRBV18,.,TRBJ2-2,TGTGCCAGCTCACCCCGGGACTCAAACACCGGGGAGCTGTTTTTT,CASSPRDSNTGELFF
once,TRBV5-6,TRBD1,TRBJ1-2,TGTGCCAGCAGCCCCGGGACAGGGGGAAAGGTCTATGGCTACACCTTC,CASSPGTGGKVYGYTF
.,TRBV24-1,TRBD1,TRBJ2-1,TGTGCCACCAGTGATGTGACAGGGGATACCATTAATGAGCAGTTCTTC,CATSDVTGDTINEQFF
.,TRBV9,.,TRBJ2-2,TGTGCCAGCAGCGTCGAGCACCCCGGGGAGCTGTTTTTT,CASSVEHPGELFF
once,TRBV7-8,TRBD1,TRBJ1-2,TGTGCCAGCAGCCCGGACAGGGAAATTGGCTACACCTTC,CASSPDREIGYTF
.,TRBV19,.,TRBJ1-1,TGTGCCAGTAACCGACAGGATAGGGGCACTGAAGCTTTCTTT,CASNRQDRGTEAFF
few,TRBV9,.,TRBJ1-1,TGTGCCAGCAGCGTAGCGTCCAGGGGATTGGATGAAGCTTTCTTT,CASSVASRGLDEAFF
.,TRBV13,TRBD2,TRBJ2-1,TGTGCCAGCAGCTTAGGACTAGCGCCCTACAATGAGCAGTTCTTC,CASSLGLAPYNEQFF
once,TRBV29-1,TRBD1,TRBJ2-2,TGCAGCGTGGATCTAACAGGGGAAGGCACCGGGGAGCTGTTTTTT,CSVDLTGEGTGELFF
.,TRBV5-1,TRBD1,TRBJ2-7,TGCGCCAGCAGCGCCCAGACAGGGAAAAGGGCCTACGAGCAGTACTTC,CASSAQTGKRAYEQYF
.,TRBV7-2,TRBD1,TRBJ1-2,TGTGCCAGCAGCTCCTCGGGACAGGGGGCCTATGGCTACACCTTC,CASSSSGQGAYGYTF
.,TRBV13,.,TRBJ2-5,TGTGCCAGCAGCTTAGAGAGGGAGACCCAGTACTTC,CASSLERETQYF
.,TRBV5-4,.,TRBJ1-3,TGTGCCAGCAGCGCGACGTTAAACACGGAAAGGGGCGGAAACACCATATATTTT,CASSATLNTERGGNTIYF
.,TRBV7-3,.,TRBJ2-7,TGTGCCAGCAGCCCCTACGGCCTGAGGACACCCAAGCAGTACTTC,CASSPYGLRTPKQYF
.,TRBV30,.,TRBJ1-6,TGTGCCTGGAGTGTACGGCTTCGGGGGGGGAATTCACCCCTCCACTTT,CAWSVRLRGGNSPLHF
.,TRBV6-6,TRBD1,TRBJ1-1,TGTGCCAGCAGTTATGGAGGGGGCGCTGGTAACACTGAAGCTTTCTTT,CASSYGGGAGNTEAFF
few,TRBV1,.,TRBJ2-1,TGCACCAGCAGCCAGAACGGAAACCCGGGACTAGCGGGTAGCTCCTACAATGAGCAGTTCTTC,CTSSQNGNPGLAGSSYNEQFF
.,TRBV12-2,.,TRBJ1-4,TGTGCAAGTCGCTTCCGAGCAGGAGGTCCTCGCAGGGGACATGAAAAACTGTTTTTT,CASRFRAGGPRRGHEKLFF
.,TRBV9,.,TRBJ2-1,TGTGCCAGCAGCGTATGGGGGACTCAGGCCGTGGATGAGCAGTTCTTC,CASSVWGTQAVDEQFF
.,TRBV5-1,.,TRBJ2-5,TGCGCCAGCAGCTTGGCAAACAGTGGCCAAGAGACCCAGTACTTC,CASSLANSGQETQYF
.,TRBV5-5,TRBD1,TRBJ1-2,TGTGCCAGCAGCTTTAACAGGGGTGGCTACACCTTC,CASSFNRGGYTF
.,TRBV30,TRBD1,TRBJ1-1,TGTGCCTGGAGCGGGACCCGGACAGGGATGAATGAAGCTTTCTTT,CAWSGTRTGMNEAFF
.,TRBV6-2/TRBV6-3,.,TRBJ2-1,TGTGCCAGCAGTTTAACTCTAAACCCAAACAATGAGCAGTTCTTC,CASSLTLNPNNEQFF
.,TRBV19,TRBD1,TRBJ1-1,TGTGCCAGTAGGGAGAGGCAGGGGGCAGGGGCGACTGAAGCTTTCTTT,CASRERQGAGATEAFF
.,TRBV18,.,TRBJ1-2,TGTGCCAGCTCACCAAAACCAAGGGGCGGTCCGCCTGGCTACACCTTC,CASSPKPRGGPPGYTF
.,TRBV7-6,TRBD2,TRBJ2-1,TGTGCCAGCCGTAGCGGGGGGGCCGGTGAGCAGTTCTTC,CASRSGGAGEQFF